These 2 T cell receptor beta chains were all obtained from the same sample, sequenced in a study of blood T cell repertoires in COVID-19. Here immunoSEQ multiplex PCR was the method, and the copy in TCRdb shows in-frame clones only, minus some. The sample contains roughly 150,000 clones, about 88% of which appear only once. The sample taken for sequencing was peripheral blood. These receptors were taken from an elderly woman with acute or convalescent COVID-19.

This chain connects TRBV6-5 to TRBJ1-2; 7 nucleotides line up with TRBD1. The CDR3 covers 13 residues. Germline lookup yields CDR1 MNHEY and CDR2 SVGAGI. Trimming at V came to 7 bases and at J to 3 bases, leaving 5 bases not matched to a gene. This CDR3 reads CASNRGRDYGYTF. The CDR3 DNA sequence: TGTGCCAGCAATAGGGGGCGGGACTATGGCTACACCTTC.

This chain joins TRBV20-1 and TRBJ2-5, with D possibly matching TRBD2 (7 bases). Germline CDR1 is DFQATT and CDR2 is SNEGSKA (reference sequence). The CDR3 is 16 amino acids. The V and J ends lost 3 bases and 5 bases respectively, with 22 bases between them. CDR3 in amino acids: CSASLGLGGGPETQYF. Here the CDR3 DNA reads TGCAGTGCTAGTTTGGGACTTGGGGGGGGGCCTGAGACCCAGTACTTC.